The subject of this entry is one TCR beta chain. CDR3 length: 14 amino acids. V shed 6 bases and J 4 bases; nucleotides not matched to a gene: 6. Per the germline V gene, CDR1 is SNHLY and CDR2 is FYNNEI. This specimen comes from a study of T cell changes during pregnancy in multiple sclerosis. This table comes from immunoSEQ multiplex PCR, and its TCRdb copy is limited to in-frame clones, with some not included. This sample carries 40,000 or so clones, more than 90% of them seen once, and the ten largest clones take under 15%. The chain carries TRBV2 and TRBJ2-5; 9 bases fit TRBD2. This clonotype was obtained from a female donor with multiple sclerosis, enrolled in a pregnancy study. The material was CD8+ T cells from peripheral blood mononuclear cells, obtained in the first trimester of pregnancy. The CDR3 loop reads CASRGEAGGETQYF. CDR3 DNA: TGTGCCAGCAGGGGGGAAGCGGGGGGAGAGACCCAGTACTTC. Variable domain in full (rest from reference TRBV2 and TRBJ2-5): EPEVTQTPSHQVTQMGQEVILRCVPISNHLYFYWYRQILGQKVEFLVSFYNNEISEKSEIFDDQFSVERPDGSNFTLKIRSTKLEDSAMYFCASRGEAGGETQYFGPGTRLLVL.